A selection of T cell receptor beta chains follows, all from one sample in a study of blood T cell repertoires in COVID-19. Generated by immunoSEQ multiplex PCR, the TCRdb table keeps only in-frame clones and is missing some. Of roughly 90,000 clones listed, approximately 86% are singletons. Sequenced sample: peripheral blood. Receptors were obtained from a man aged 45 to 65 with acute or convalescent COVID-19. The CDR3 runs from the conserved cysteine through the conserved F or W. The D gene is left open where the match is weak. Clone size, where shown, is once, few, many, or a class for clones that have expanded.

TRBV5-8,.,15,TRBJ1-5,TRBD1,TGTGCCAGCAGCTTGGAGGGGGGACAGAATCAGCCCCAGCATTTT,CASSLEGGQNQPQHF
TRBV19,.,15,TRBJ1-3,.,TGTGCCACCAGTAGCGAGGGACAACATGGAAACACCATATATTTT,CATSSEGQHGNTIYF
TRBV3-1/TRBV3-2,once,18,TRBJ2-2,TRBD2,TGTGCCAGCAGCCAAGATCGGCCTAGCGGGTATATCGCCGGGGAGCTGTTTTTT,CASSQDRPSGYIAGELFF
TRBV2,.,12,TRBJ2-6,.,TGTGCCGCTCAGGCCGGGGCCAACGTCCTGACTTTC,CAAQAGANVLTF
TRBV19,.,15,TRBJ2-7,TRBD1,TGTGCCAGTAGTATGAAGGTACAGGGGGTCTTCGAGCAGTACTTC,CASSMKVQGVFEQYF
TRBV10-1,.,16,TRBJ2-2,.,TGCGCCAGCAGTGAGGCGGGGAGGCCCCACACCGGGGAGCTGTTTTTT,CASSEAGRPHTGELFF
TRBV6-5,.,14,TRBJ2-7,TRBD1,TGTGCCAGCAGTTTAGGACAGGGGGCCTACGAGCAGTACTTC,CASSLGQGAYEQYF
TRBV7-3,.,15,TRBJ2-3,.,TGTGCCAGCAGCTCCATAGCGGTATCCACAGATACGCAGTATTTT,CASSSIAVSTDTQYF
TRBV5-5,.,13,TRBJ1-5,.,TGTGCCAGCAGCTTGGCGGGGGACCAGCCCCAGCATTTT,CASSLAGDQPQHF
TRBV3-1/TRBV3-2,.,14,TRBJ1-4,TRBD1,TGTGCCAGCAGCCGCAATCCGACAGGGGAAAAACTGTTTTTT,CASSRNPTGEKLFF
TRBV21-1,.,14,TRBJ2-1,.,TGTGCCAGCAGCACTATGACTCGCGGCAATGAGCAGTTCTTC,CASSTMTRGNEQFF
TRBV7-2,.,15,TRBJ2-3,.,TGTGCCAGCAGCTTATCCTCCTTAGCTACAGATACGCAGTATTTT,CASSLSSLATDTQYF
TRBV18,.,15,TRBJ2-7,.,TGTGCCAGCTCACCACCTGGAAGGGGTAACTACGAGCAGTACTTC,CASSPPGRGNYEQYF
TRBV30,.,15,TRBJ2-3,TRBD2,TGTGCCTGGGTGGCTAGCGGGAGAGGCACAGATACGCAGTATTTT,CAWVASGRGTDTQYF
TRBV27,.,18,TRBJ1-2,TRBD1,TGTGCCAGCAGTCCGCAATTAGACAGGGGGCAAGGTGTATATGGCTACACCTTC,CASSPQLDRGQGVYGYTF
TRBV7-2,.,18,TRBJ1-2,.,TGTGCCAGCAGCTTAGCTCCGGCAGGGCCCCCTGTCGCCTATGGCTACACCTTC,CASSLAPAGPPVAYGYTF
TRBV6-1,.,15,TRBJ2-5,TRBD1,TGTGCCAGCAGTGAAGCGGGACAGGCACAAGAGACCCAGTACTTC,CASSEAGQAQETQYF
TRBV6-5,.,15,TRBJ2-1,TRBD2,TGTGCCAGCAGGACTAGCGGGAGTCCCTACAATGAGCAGTTCTTC,CASRTSGSPYNEQFF
TRBV2,.,15,TRBJ2-3,TRBD2,TGTGCCAGCAGGGCCCTAGCGGGGGGGACAGATACGCAGTATTTT,CASRALAGGTDTQYF
TRBV4-3,.,17,TRBJ1-4,.,TGCGCCAGCAGCCAAGAACCAGTGGCAGCAACTAATGAAAAACTGTTTTTT,CASSQEPVAATNEKLFF
TRBV6-2/TRBV6-3,.,15,TRBJ1-5,.,TGTGCCAGCAGTTACCGAGGACAGAGCAATCAGCCCCAGCATTTT,CASSYRGQSNQPQHF
TRBV5-6,.,16,TRBJ2-7,.,TGTGCCAGCAGCTTGTATCGGGACACCCCTCCTAGCGGGCAGTACTTC,CASSLYRDTPPSGQYF
TRBV7-2,few,13,TRBJ2-7,TRBD2,TGTGCCAGCGTCAGGGCCCGGGGGGACGAGCAGTACTTC,CASVRARGDEQYF
TRBV7-8,.,15,TRBJ2-7,.,TGTGCCAGCAGCCGAGTAGGCGGACAGACCTACGAGCAGTACTTC,CASSRVGGQTYEQYF
TRBV19,.,15,TRBJ2-1,TRBD2,TGTGCCAGACTACTAGCGGGACGGGATTACAATGAGCAGTTCTTC,CARLLAGRDYNEQFF
TRBV28,.,15,TRBJ2-3,TRBD2,TGTGCCAGCAGTCCCCGGGCGGGAGTGGTAGATACGCAGTATTTT,CASSPRAGVVDTQYF
TRBV11-1,.,15,TRBJ2-3,TRBD2,TGTGCCAGCAGCTTAGGTCCGGGGGGGAGAGATACGCAGTATTTT,CASSLGPGGRDTQYF
TRBV6-5,.,15,TRBJ2-7,TRBD2,TGTGCCAGCAGTTACTGGGGGGGAGGCTCCTACGAGCAGTACTTC,CASSYWGGGSYEQYF
TRBV2,.,15,TRBJ2-3,TRBD2,TGTGCCAGCACCCGACTAGCGGAATACACAGATACGCAGTATTTT,CASTRLAEYTDTQYF
TRBV7-3,.,15,TRBJ2-3,TRBD2,TGTGCCAGCAGTTCGGGACTAGCGAGCACAGATACGCAGTATTTT,CASSSGLASTDTQYF
TRBV3-1/TRBV3-2,.,14,TRBJ1-5,.,TGTGCCAGCAGCTACGGACAGCGCAATCAGCCCCAGCATTTT,CASSYGQRNQPQHF
TRBV10-3,.,17,TRBJ2-7,TRBD2,TGTGCCATCAGTGAGTCGAGGGGCGGGGGGAGCGAATACGAGCAGTACTTC,CAISESRGGGSEYEQYF
TRBV7-6,.,15,TRBJ2-5,TRBD2,TGTGCCAGCAGCTTAGAGTGGGGGGGGCAAGAGACCCAGTACTTC,CASSLEWGGQETQYF
TRBV18,.,16,TRBJ2-1,TRBD2,TGTGCCAGCTCACCACCGGGACTAGCGGGAGTCCATGAGCAGTTCTTC,CASSPPGLAGVHEQFF
TRBV6-2/TRBV6-3,.,14,TRBJ2-7,.,TGTGCCAGCACCCCAGGCCAGGGCCCCTACGAGCAGTACTTC,CASTPGQGPYEQYF
TRBV5-1,.,13,TRBJ2-3,TRBD1,TGCGCCAGCAGCAAGGGACAGTCAGATACGCAGTATTTT,CASSKGQSDTQYF
TRBV6-5,.,14,TRBJ2-3,.,TGTGCCAGCAGTTACTCGGGCGGCACAGATACGCAGTATTTT,CASSYSGGTDTQYF
TRBV2,few,15,TRBJ2-7,.,TGTGCCAGCAGCTGGACAGCCGGCGCCTCCTACGAGCAGTACTTC,CASSWTAGASYEQYF
TRBV5-4,.,15,TRBJ2-2,TRBD1,TGTGCCAGCAGCTCTCGGACAGGGAGCACCGGGGAGCTGTTTTTT,CASSSRTGSTGELFF
TRBV5-1,.,14,TRBJ2-5,.,TGCGCCAGCAGCCTCCGACAGATCCAAGAGACCCAGTACTTC,CASSLRQIQETQYF
TRBV7-2,.,17,TRBJ2-3,TRBD2,TGTGCCAGCAGCTTAGGGGCTAGCGGGGGTCGGTCAGATACGCAGTATTTT,CASSLGASGGRSDTQYF
TRBV18,.,16,TRBJ1-4,TRBD1,TGTGCCAGCTCATCCGACAGGGGGATATCTAATGAAAAACTGTTTTTT,CASSSDRGISNEKLFF
TRBV7-3,few,15,TRBJ2-7,.,TGTGCCAGCAGCCTGCTAGGACTCGACTCCTACGAGCAGTACTTC,CASSLLGLDSYEQYF
TRBV29-1,.,15,TRBJ2-5,TRBD2,TGCAGCGTTGAAGATGGGGATAGACTAGCGGAGACCCAGTACTTC,CSVEDGDRLAETQYF
TRBV6-5,.,15,TRBJ2-3,TRBD1,TGTGCCAGCACCTTGACAGGGTTAGCCACAGATACGCAGTATTTT,CASTLTGLATDTQYF
TRBV19,.,16,TRBJ2-7,TRBD2,TGTGCCAGTAGTCAAAGGGGGGGACTAGCGGATTACGAGCAGTACTTC,CASSQRGGLADYEQYF
TRBV25-1,.,15,TRBJ2-5,TRBD1,TGTGCCAGCAGTTTAGAAGGGCAGGGGGAAGAGACCCAGTACTTC,CASSLEGQGEETQYF
TRBV11-1,.,14,TRBJ2-3,.,TGTGCCAGCAGCCGCCGGGGGAACACAGATACGCAGTATTTT,CASSRRGNTDTQYF
TRBV19,.,14,TRBJ1-3,.,TGTGCCAGTAGAACGCCCACAACTGGAAACACCATATATTTT,CASRTPTTGNTIYF
TRBV7-9,few,15,TRBJ2-7,TRBD2,TGTGCCAGCAGCCATGGGGGGACTACTTCCTACGAGCAGTACTTC,CASSHGGTTSYEQYF
TRBV5-8,.,15,TRBJ2-7,TRBD2,TGTGCCAGCAGCTTGAGTCTAGCGGGTACCTACGAGCAGTACTTC,CASSLSLAGTYEQYF
TRBV28,.,14,TRBJ1-2,.,TGTGCCAGCAGGGAGAGACAGGAAAACTATGGCTACACCTTC,CASRERQENYGYTF
TRBV19,.,15,TRBJ2-7,TRBD2,TGTGCCAGTAGTAGTTCTAGCGGGGATTCCTACGAGCAGTACTTC,CASSSSSGDSYEQYF
TRBV4-1,.,14,TRBJ1-2,.,TGCGCCAGCAGCCAAGACGGACAGTCCTATGGCTACACCTTC,CASSQDGQSYGYTF